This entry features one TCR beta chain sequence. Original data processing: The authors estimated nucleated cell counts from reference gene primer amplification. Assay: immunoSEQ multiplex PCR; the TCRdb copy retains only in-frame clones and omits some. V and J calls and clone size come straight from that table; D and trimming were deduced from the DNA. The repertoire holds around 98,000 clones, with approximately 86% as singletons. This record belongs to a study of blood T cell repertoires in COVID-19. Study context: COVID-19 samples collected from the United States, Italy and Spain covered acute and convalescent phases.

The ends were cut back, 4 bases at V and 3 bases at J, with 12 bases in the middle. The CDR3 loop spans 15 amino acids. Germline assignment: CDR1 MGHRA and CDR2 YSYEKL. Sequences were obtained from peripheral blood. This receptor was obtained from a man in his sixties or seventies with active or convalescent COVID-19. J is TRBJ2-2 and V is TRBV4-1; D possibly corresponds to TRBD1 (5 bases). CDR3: CASSLRGQDTGELFF. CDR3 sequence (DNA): TGCGCCAGCAGCCTTCGCGGACAAGACACCGGGGAGCTGTTTTTT.